This passage covers 5 T cell receptor beta chains from one sample sequenced in a study of T-cell memory formation after mild COVID-19. TCRdb recomputed calls from the 5' RACE reads with MiXCR, one row per CDR3 protein. The sample has approximately 30,000 distinct CDR3 sequences; roughly 15% are singletons. Sequenced input: PBMCs or a T cell subset sorted from them (not recorded which). The receptors come from an adult who had mild COVID-19 (a few samples of this study predate the infection). Cell type and time point are not known.

This clonotype was found many times. This chain joins TRBV5-1 and TRBJ2-3; D is undetermined. Germline CDR1 is SGHRS and CDR2 is YFSETQ. Trimming removed 0 bases at V and 9 bases at J, with 8 bases between. This CDR3 region has 12 residues. CDR3 nucleotide sequence: TGCGCCAGCAGCTTGGCGGACCTCACGCAGTATTTT. Encoded protein: CASSLADLTQYF.

This clonotype was recorded a few times. The V gene is TRBV20-1, the J gene TRBJ2-7; maybe TRBD1 (5 bases). The CDR3 consists of 11 residues. V lost 6 bases and J lost 4, with 10 bases in between. Germline assignment: CDR1 DFQATT and CDR2 SNEGSKA (reference sequence). This CDR3 reads CSAPQGYEQYF. The CDR3, as DNA: TGCAGTGCACCTCAGGGTTACGAGCAGTACTTC.

The rearrangement joins TRBV7-8 to TRBJ2-2; D might be TRBD1 or TRBD2, each matching 6 bases. The CDR3 has 17 residues. V was cut by 3 bases and J by 4 bases, with 18 bases left in between. Germline V gene data show CDR1 as SGHVS and CDR2 as FQNEAQ. CDR3 protein: CASSFLVQEGGTGELFF. The CDR3 DNA reads as TGTGCCAGCAGCTTTTTAGTCCAGGAGGGGGGCACCGGGGAGCTGTTTTTT.

The table lists this clonotype with many counts. The DNA of the CDR3 is TGTGCCAGCTCCCTAGGGGATGGGACCCAGTACTTC. As protein: CASSLGDGTQYF. The chain combines TRBV12-3 or TRBV12-4 with TRBJ2-5; tentatively, D is TRBD1 (5 bases). Trimming left V 8 bases short and J 7 bases short, with 14 bases between. CDR3 length equals 12 residues.

This clonotype was seen repeatedly, ten times or more. The chain is built from TRBV9 and TRBJ1-1; D unresolved. V lost 3 bases and J lost 8, with 17 bases in between. Germline CDR1 and CDR2: SGDLS and YYNGEE. The CDR3 runs to 14 residues. CDR3 sequence reads: CASSAKLGSSEAFF. CDR3 sequence (DNA): TGTGCCAGCAGCGCCAAGCTTGGGAGCAGCGAAGCTTTCTTT.